The clone carrying this T cell receptor beta chain was detected ten times or more. This specimen comes from a study of T-cell reconstitution after alpha-beta-depleted transplantation in children. This CDR3 has 15 residues. Trimming took off 10 bases at V and 0 bases at J, with 17 bases between the two ends. CDR1 is SGHRS, CDR2 YFSETQ, per germline. Preparation of the TCRbeta library involved a method that used unique molecular identifiers. TCRdb analysed the PCR reads with MiXCR anew, one entry per CDR3 protein. The table shows 200,000 to 250,000 distinct CDR3 sequences, with 9.7% occurring only once.

The chain carries TRBV5-1 and TRBJ2-1; D possibly matches TRBD1 or TRBD2 (6 bases each). The specimen comprised PBMCs from the stem cell graft donor, sampled from the stem cell graft. This TCR came from a human donor who donated a stem cell graft to a child with SCID. The CDR3 spells CASEPGASSYNEQFF. As DNA, the CDR3 is TGCGCCTCGGAGCCGGGGGCCAGCTCCTACAATGAGCAGTTCTTC.